This T cell receptor beta chain was obtained from a study of blood T cell repertoires in COVID-19. Produced via immunoSEQ multiplex PCR; TCRdb's table is partial and in-frame only. The data contain approximately 100,000 clones, around 84% of them singletons. The CDR3 has 16 residues. The trim removed 6 bases at V and 10 bases at J, leaving 17 bases unmatched. Germline CDR1 reads MRHNA; CDR2 reads SNTAGT. Sequencing was done on a sample of peripheral blood. This TCR was sampled from a woman aged 55-75 years with acute or convalescent COVID-19. The chain couples TRBV6-4 to TRBJ2-1, with 8 bases lining up with TRBD2. This chain's CDR3 is CASSRRGAGEAEEQFF. DNA of the CDR3: TGTGCCAGCAGCCGTCGGGGAGCGGGGGAGGCTGAGGAGCAGTTCTTC.